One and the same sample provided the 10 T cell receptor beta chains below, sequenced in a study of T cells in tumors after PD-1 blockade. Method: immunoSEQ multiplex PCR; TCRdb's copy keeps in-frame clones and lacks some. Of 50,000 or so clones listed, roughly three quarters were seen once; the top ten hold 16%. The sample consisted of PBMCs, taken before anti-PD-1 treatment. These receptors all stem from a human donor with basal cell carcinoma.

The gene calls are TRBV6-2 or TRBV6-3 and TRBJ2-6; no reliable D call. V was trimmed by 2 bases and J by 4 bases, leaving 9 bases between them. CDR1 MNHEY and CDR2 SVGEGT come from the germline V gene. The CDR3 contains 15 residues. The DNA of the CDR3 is TGTGCCAGCAGTTACAGTCGGGCAGGGGCCAACGTCCTGACTTTC. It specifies CASSYSRAGANVLTF.

The CDR3 bases are TGCGGTGCGGGGTCAGGTGAGCAGTTCTTC. Translated, it gives CGAGSGEQFF. J is TRBJ2-1 and V is TRBV29-1; TRBD2 is a possible D gene (6 bases). The germline V gene encodes CDR1 SQVTM and CDR2 ANQGSEA. The CDR3 totals 10 residues.

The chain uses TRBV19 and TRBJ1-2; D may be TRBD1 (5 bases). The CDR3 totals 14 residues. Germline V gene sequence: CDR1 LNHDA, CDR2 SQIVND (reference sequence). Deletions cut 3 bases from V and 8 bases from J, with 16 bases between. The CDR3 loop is CASSMIQVKEGYTF. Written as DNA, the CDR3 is TGTGCCAGTAGTATGATACAGGTCAAAGAGGGCTACACCTTC.

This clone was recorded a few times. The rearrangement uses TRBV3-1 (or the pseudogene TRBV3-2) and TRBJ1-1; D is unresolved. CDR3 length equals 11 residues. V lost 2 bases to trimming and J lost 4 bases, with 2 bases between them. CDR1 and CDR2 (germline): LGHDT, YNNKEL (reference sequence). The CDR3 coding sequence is TGTGCCAGCAGCCAATCCACTGAAGCTTTCTTT. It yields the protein CASSQSTEAFF.

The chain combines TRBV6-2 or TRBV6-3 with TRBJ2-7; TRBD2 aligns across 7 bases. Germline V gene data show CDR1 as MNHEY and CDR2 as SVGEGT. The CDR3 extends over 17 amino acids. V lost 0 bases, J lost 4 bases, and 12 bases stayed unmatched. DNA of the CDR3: TGTGCCAGCAGTTACTCGATGCGTAGCGGGCAACGGTACGAGCAGTACTTC. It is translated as CASSYSMRSGQRYEQYF.

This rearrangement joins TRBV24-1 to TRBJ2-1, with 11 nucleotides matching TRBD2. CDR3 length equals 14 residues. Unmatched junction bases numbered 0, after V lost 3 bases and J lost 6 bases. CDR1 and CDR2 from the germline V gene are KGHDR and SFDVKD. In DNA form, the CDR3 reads TGTGCCACCAGTGATACTAGCGGGAGCAATGAGCAGTTCTTC. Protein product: CATSDTSGSNEQFF.

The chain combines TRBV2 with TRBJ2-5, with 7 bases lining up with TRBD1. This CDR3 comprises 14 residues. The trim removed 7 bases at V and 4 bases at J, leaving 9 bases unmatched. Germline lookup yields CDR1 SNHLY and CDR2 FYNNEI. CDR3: CASKRQGIRETQYF. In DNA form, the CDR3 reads TGTGCCAGCAAGAGACAGGGTATCCGAGAGACCCAGTACTTC.

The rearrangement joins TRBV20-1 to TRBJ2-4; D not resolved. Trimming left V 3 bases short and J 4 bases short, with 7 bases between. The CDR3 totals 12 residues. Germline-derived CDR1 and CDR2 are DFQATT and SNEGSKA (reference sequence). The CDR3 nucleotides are TGCAGTGCTAGTGGGCGGAAAAACATTCAGTACTTC. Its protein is CSASGRKNIQYF.

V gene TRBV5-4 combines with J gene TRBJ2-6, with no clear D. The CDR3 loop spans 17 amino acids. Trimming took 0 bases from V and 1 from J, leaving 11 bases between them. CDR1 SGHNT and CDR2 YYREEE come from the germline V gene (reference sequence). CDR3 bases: TGTGCCAGCAGCTTGGCCCGCAAACGGTCTGGGGCCAACGTCCTGACTTTC. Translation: CASSLARKRSGANVLTF.

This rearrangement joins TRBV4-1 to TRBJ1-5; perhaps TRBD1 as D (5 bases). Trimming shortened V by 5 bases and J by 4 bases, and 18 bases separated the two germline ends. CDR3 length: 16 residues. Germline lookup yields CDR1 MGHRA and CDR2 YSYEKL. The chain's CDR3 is CASSKSPAKGNQPQHF. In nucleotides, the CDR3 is TGCGCCAGCAGCAAGTCCCCCGCCAAGGGGAATCAGCCCCAGCATTTT.